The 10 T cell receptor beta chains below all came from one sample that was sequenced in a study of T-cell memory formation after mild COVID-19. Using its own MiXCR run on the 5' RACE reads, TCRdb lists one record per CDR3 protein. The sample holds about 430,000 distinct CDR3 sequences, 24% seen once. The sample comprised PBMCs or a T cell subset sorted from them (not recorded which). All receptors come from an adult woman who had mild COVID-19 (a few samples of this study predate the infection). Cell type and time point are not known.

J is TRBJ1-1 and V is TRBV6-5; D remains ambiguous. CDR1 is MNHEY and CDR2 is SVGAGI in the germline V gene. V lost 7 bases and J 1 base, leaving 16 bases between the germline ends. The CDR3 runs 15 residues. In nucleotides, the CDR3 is TGTGCCAGCACCTTCCTAGGCAGCCCGAACACTGAAGCTTTCTTT. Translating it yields CASTFLGSPNTEAFF.

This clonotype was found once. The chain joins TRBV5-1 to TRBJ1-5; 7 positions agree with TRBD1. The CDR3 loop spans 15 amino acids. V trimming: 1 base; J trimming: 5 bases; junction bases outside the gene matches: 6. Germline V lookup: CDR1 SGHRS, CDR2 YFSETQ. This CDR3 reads CASSLTGEVHQPQHF. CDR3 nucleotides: TGCGCCAGCAGCTTGACAGGGGAGGTCCATCAGCCCCAGCATTTT.

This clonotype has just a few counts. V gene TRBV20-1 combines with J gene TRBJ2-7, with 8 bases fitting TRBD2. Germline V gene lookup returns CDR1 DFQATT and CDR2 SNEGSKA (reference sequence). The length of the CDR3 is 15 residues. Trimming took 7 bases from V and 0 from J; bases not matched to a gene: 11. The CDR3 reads CSVSTLAGISYEQYF. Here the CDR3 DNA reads TGCAGTGTCTCGACGTTAGCGGGGATCTCCTACGAGCAGTACTTC.

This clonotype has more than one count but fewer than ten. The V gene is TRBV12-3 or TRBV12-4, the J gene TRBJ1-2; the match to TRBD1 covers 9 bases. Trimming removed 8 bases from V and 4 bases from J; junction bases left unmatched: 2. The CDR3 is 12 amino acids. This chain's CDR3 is CASGQGIYGYTF. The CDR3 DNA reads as TGTGCCAGCGGACAGGGGATCTATGGCTACACCTTC.

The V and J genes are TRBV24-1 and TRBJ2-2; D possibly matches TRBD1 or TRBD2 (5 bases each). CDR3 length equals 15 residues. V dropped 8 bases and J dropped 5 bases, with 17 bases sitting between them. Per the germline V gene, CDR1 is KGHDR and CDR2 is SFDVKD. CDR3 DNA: TGTGCCACCAAGTCCGGGGCCCTGGGGACCGGGGAGCTGTTTTTT. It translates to CATKSGALGTGELFF.

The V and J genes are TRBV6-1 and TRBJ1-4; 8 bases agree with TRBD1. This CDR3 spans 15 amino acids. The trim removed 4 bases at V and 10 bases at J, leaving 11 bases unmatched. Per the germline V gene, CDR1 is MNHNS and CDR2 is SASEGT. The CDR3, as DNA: TGTGCCAGCAGTGTTCTACGGACAGGGAACGGAAAACTGTTTTTT. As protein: CASSVLRTGNGKLFF.

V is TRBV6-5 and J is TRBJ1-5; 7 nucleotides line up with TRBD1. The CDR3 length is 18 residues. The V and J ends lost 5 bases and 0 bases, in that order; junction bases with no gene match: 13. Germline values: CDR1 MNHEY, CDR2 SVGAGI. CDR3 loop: CASSQTGVDDASNQPQHF. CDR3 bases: TGTGCCAGCAGTCAAACAGGGGTAGATGATGCTAGCAATCAGCCCCAGCATTTT.

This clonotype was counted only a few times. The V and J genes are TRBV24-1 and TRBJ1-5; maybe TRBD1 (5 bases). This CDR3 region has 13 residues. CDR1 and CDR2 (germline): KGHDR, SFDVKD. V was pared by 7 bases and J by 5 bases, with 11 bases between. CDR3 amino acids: CATSPGDDQPQHF. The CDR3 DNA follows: TGTGCCACCAGCCCGGGGGACGATCAGCCCCAGCATTTT.

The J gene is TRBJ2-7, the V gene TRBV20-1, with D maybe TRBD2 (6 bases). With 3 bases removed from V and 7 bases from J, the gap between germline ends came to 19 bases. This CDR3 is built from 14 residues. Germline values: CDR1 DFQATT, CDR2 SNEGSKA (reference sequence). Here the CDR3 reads CSASPRERGREQYF. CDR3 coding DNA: TGCAGTGCTAGCCCACGGGAGAGGGGTCGGGAGCAGTACTTC.

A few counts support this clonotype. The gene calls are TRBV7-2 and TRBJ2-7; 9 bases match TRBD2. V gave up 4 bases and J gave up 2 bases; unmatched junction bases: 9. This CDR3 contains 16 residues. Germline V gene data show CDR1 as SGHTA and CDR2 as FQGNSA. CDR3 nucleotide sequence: TGTGCCAGCAGCTCTAGGGCTAGCGGGATTGCCTACGAGCAGTACTTC. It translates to CASSSRASGIAYEQYF.